This T cell receptor (beta chain) was captured in a study of PD-1 blockade in classical Hodgkin lymphoma. General study findings and limits: Diversity in CD4+ TCRs, unlike that measured in CD8+ TCRs, had risen significantly by C4D1.

Produced via immunoSEQ multiplex PCR; TCRdb's table is partial and in-frame only. The sample yields about 32,000 clones, roughly nine tenths seen once. As for time point: cycle 4 day 1 (C4D1), after more than 5 weeks of nivolumab. With no exception, relapse followed autologous stem cell transplantation in all patients, and brentuximab vedotin exposure varied. Isolation of CD4+ T cells from thawed PBMCs was performed by magnetic negative selection. Each best response was a complete response, a partial response or progressive disease. Notes on this clone: The antigen is undetermined.

Trimming shortened V by 4 bases and J by 2 bases, and 6 bases separated the two germline ends. The CDR3 consists of 13 residues. Germline V lookup: CDR1 MGHRA, CDR2 YSYEKL. This chain joins TRBV4-1 and TRBJ1-3; D gene unclear. The input for sequencing was CD4+ T cells from blood, taken before the fourth cycle of nivolumab. This receptor was obtained from a human donor with classical Hodgkin lymphoma. The CDR3 coding sequence is TGCGCCAGCAGCCTGCAAGCTGGAAACACCATATATTTT. Translated: CASSLQAGNTIYF.